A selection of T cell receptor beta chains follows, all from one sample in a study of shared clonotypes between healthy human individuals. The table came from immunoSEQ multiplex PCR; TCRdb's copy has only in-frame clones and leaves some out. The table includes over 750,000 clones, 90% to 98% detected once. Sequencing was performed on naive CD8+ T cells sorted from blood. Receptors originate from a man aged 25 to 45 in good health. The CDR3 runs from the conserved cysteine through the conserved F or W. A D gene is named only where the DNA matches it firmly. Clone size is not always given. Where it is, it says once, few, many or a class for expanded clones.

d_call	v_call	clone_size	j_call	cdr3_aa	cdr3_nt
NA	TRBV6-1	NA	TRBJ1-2	CASSEGTDYYGYTF	TGTGCCAGCAGTGAAGGGACAGATTACTATGGCTACACCTTC
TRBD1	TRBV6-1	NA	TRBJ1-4	CASSDLTGSNEKLFF	TGTGCCAGCAGTGATTTGACAGGGAGTAATGAAAAACTGTTTTTT
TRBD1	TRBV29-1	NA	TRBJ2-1	CSVGQGKQFF	TGCAGCGTTGGACAGGGGAAGCAGTTCTTC
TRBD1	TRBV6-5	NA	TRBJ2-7	CASSYSGTGAKQYF	TGTGCCAGCAGTTACTCGGGGACAGGGGCTAAGCAGTACTTC
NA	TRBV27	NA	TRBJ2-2	CASSQGRNTGELFF	TGTGCCAGCAGCCAAGGGAGGAACACCGGGGAGCTGTTTTTT
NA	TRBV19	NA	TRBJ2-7	CASSPALSYEQYF	TGTGCCAGCTCCCCGGCGCTTTCCTACGAGCAGTACTTC
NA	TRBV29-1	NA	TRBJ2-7	CSVEDPRDYEQYF	TGCAGCGTTGAAGATCCGCGAGACTACGAGCAGTACTTC
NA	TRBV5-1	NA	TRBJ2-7	CASSLQNTGNYEQYF	TGCGCCAGCAGCTTGCAGAACACAGGGAATTACGAGCAGTACTTC
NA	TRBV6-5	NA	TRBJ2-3	CASSSGTLNTDTQYF	TGTGCCAGCAGTTCTGGGACTCTTAACACAGATACGCAGTATTTT
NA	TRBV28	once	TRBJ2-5	CASSFGGETQYF	TGTGCCAGCAGTTTCGGGGGAGAGACCCAGTACTTC
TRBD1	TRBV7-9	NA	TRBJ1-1	CASSSGQGATYEAFF	TGTGCCAGCAGCTCCGGACAGGGGGCGACCTATGAAGCTTTCTTT
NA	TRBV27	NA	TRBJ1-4	CASSSTAGEKLFF	TGTGCCAGCAGTTCCACCGCGGGTGAAAAACTGTTTTTT
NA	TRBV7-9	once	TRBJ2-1	CASSTTGPNEQFF	TGTGCCAGCAGCACGACAGGTCCCAATGAGCAGTTCTTC
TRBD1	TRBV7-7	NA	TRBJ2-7	CASSSERDRGCGYEQYF	TGTGCTAGCAGCTCCGAACGGGACAGGGGGTGTGGCTACGAGCAGTACTTC
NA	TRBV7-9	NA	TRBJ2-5	CASSLETDRETQYF	TGTGCCAGCAGCTTAGAGACAGACAGGGAGACCCAGTACTTC
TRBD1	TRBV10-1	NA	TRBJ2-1	CASSTDRANNEQFF	TGCGCCAGCAGTACGGACAGGGCTAACAATGAGCAGTTCTTC
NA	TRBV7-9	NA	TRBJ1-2	CASPGHPNYGYTF	TGTGCCAGCCCGGGGCACCCGAACTATGGCTACACCTTC
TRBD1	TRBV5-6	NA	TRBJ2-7	CASSAPGQGIYEQYF	TGTGCCAGCAGCGCCCCGGGACAGGGGATCTACGAGCAGTACTTC
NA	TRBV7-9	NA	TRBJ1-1	CASSFGAETEAFF	TGTGCCAGCAGCTTTGGCGCGGAGACTGAAGCTTTCTTT
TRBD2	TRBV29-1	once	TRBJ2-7	CSVGTSSGRAYEQYF	TGCAGCGTTGGAACCTCTAGCGGGAGAGCCTACGAGCAGTACTTC
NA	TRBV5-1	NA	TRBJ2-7	CASSFFGGNYEQYF	TGCGCCAGCAGCTTTTTCGGCGGAAACTACGAGCAGTACTTC
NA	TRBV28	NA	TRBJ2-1	CASFRGNEQFF	TGTGCCAGCTTCAGAGGGAATGAGCAGTTCTTC
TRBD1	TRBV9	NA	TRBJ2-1	CASSFGTGPYNEQFF	TGTGCCAGCAGCTTTGGGACAGGGCCCTACAATGAGCAGTTCTTC
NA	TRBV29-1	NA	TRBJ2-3	CSVEEAPGADTQYF	TGCAGCGTTGAAGAGGCCCCAGGGGCAGATACGCAGTATTTT
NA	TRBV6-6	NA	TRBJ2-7	CASSPGTDGTYEQYF	TGTGCCAGCAGCCCCGGCACAGATGGTACCTACGAGCAGTACTTC
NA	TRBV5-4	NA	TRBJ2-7	CASSLGRDPSYEQYF	TGTGCCAGCAGCTTGGGGCGGGATCCCTCCTACGAGCAGTACTTC
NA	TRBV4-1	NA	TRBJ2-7	CASSQEQGPAYEQYF	TGCGCCAGCAGCCAAGAGCAGGGACCGGCCTACGAGCAGTACTTC
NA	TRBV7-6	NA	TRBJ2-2	CASSETMGITGELFF	TGTGCCAGCAGCGAAACCATGGGGATCACCGGGGAGCTGTTTTTT
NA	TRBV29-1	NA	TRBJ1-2	CSVGEGVSYGYTF	TGCAGCGTTGGGGAGGGGGTGAGCTATGGCTACACCTTC
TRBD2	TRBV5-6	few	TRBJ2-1	CASSLLAAPRNNEQFF	TGTGCCAGCAGCCTCCTAGCGGCTCCAAGGAACAATGAGCAGTTCTTC
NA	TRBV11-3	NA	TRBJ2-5	CASSFFGETQYF	TGTGCCAGCAGCTTCTTCGGGGAGACCCAGTACTTC
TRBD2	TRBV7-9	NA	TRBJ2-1	CASSAGTSGTINEQFF	TGTGCCAGCAGCGCCGGGACTAGCGGCACCATAAATGAGCAGTTCTTC
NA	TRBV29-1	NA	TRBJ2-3	CSGLGEDTQYF	TGCAGCGGGTTGGGGGAGGATACGCAGTATTTT
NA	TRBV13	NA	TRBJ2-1	CASSFDRTEQFF	TGTGCCAGCAGCTTTGACAGGACTGAGCAGTTCTTC
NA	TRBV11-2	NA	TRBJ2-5	CASSLGNQWDETQYF	TGTGCCAGCAGCTTAGGGAATCAATGGGACGAGACCCAGTACTTC
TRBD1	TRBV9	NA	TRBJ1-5	CASSGGQFNQPQHF	TGTGCCAGCAGCGGGGGACAGTTCAATCAGCCCCAGCATTTT
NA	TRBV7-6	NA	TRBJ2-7	CASSPPVMGRTYEQYF	TGTGCCAGCAGCCCCCCCGTCATGGGGAGGACCTACGAGCAGTACTTC
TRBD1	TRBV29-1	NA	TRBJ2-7	CSCWGTGLDEQYF	TGCAGCTGTTGGGGGACAGGGTTAGACGAGCAGTACTTC
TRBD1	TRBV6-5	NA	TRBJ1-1	CASRQTGTKAFF	TGTGCCAGCAGGCAGACAGGGACGAAAGCTTTCTTT
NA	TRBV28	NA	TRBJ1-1	CASSLGGGMNTEAFF	TGTGCCAGCAGTTTAGGTGGGGGAATGAACACTGAAGCTTTCTTT
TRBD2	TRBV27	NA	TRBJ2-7	CASGSGRVFYEQYF	TGTGCCAGCGGAAGCGGGAGGGTCTTCTACGAGCAGTACTTC